This T cell receptor beta chain comes out of a study of tumor-infiltrating lymphocytes in primary liver carcinoma (TCRdb year 2017). Broadly, across the study: Of the five patients (three men and two women, aged 30 to 69 years), four had hepatocellular carcinoma and one had combined HCC and intrahepatic cholangiocarcinoma. The tumors of the five patients were staged as T1-T3 N0M0, with maximum diameters ranging from roughly 4.2 to 11 cm. Roughly 3.5 to 7.13 million productive TCRbeta reads were obtained per sample, and no significant difference in read depth was found between tissue types. TCRbeta repertoire sequencing, expression microarrays and whole-exome sequencing were combined in the study across five regions of each liver tumor, with adjacent normal tissue and blood also included. A total of roughly 35 specimens from 5 patients, comprising approximately 25 tumor regions, 5 adjacent noncancerous liver tissues and 5 peripheral blood samples, were covered by TCRbeta repertoire sequencing. High reproducibility was observed for the technical replicate repertoires, with mean shared-clone rates near 0.89 and correlation coefficients above 0.95. Study-wide conclusions, independent of this receptor: Comparison of CD4+ and CD8+ T cell repertoires was precluded by the use of bulk unsorted samples. Only the TCR beta chain was sequenced, so true repertoire diversity is likely underestimated because unpaired alpha chains were not captured. The study included only five patients, and the authors note findings should be validated in a larger study. A significantly larger repertoire fraction was made up by the top 250 clones in tumors than in blood (p = 0.039). Repertoire overlap was found to be higher between tumor regions (mean roughly 36%) than between tumor-adjacent (approximately 17%) or tumor-blood (around 14%) pairs, consistent with antigen-driven expansion.

Using a constant-region primer and ProtoScript II reverse transcriptase, TCRbeta-specific cDNA was reverse-transcribed from approximately 500 ng total RNA. Three nested multiplex PCR rounds, following a slightly modified ARM-PCR procedure, were used to build the TCRbeta libraries. Multiplex TRBV1-TRBV30 forward primers and a Cbeta reverse primer were used in the first two PCR rounds, each of which was run for roughly 10 cycles. Sample barcodes and Illumina adapters were attached in a final 25-cycle PCR using Deep VentR polymerase. Before sequencing, amplicons of 200-500 bp were gel-purified using a QIAquick gel extraction kit. TCRbeta amplicons were sequenced on an Illumina HiSeq 2500 with 250-bp paired-end reads. The source study handled its data this way. To recover full CDR3 sequences, reads were quality-trimmed using Trimmomatic v0.33 and paired reads were then merged using FLASH v1.2.11. V, D and J germline segments were assigned to the rearranged TCRbeta sequences by MiGEC v1.2.1b. Clonotype statistics and Shannon-Wiener diversity indices were computed with VDJtools v1.0.0. Except for diversity analysis, only the 250 most abundant clonotypes of each sample were used in subsequent analyses to reduce sampling bias. TCRdb took the public reads, trimmed them with fastp at Q25, ran MiXCR for clone calling and kept in-frame beta chains. Each CDR3 protein appears once, grouped with its most common genes and DNA. The V and J calls, along with clone size, are taken from TCRdb and not from the paper's own processing. Across this sample there are over 100,000 distinct CDR3 sequences, with approximately 71% seen only once. The ten largest clones add up to over 6.5% of the sample.

The germline V gene (reference sequence) supplies CDR1 MNHNY and CDR2 SVGAGI. Termini included, the CDR3 measures 17 amino acids. Only CDR3 DNA is held: 51 bases, read in frame from base 1. V ends up 6 bases short and J 8 bases short, with an unmatched junction base count of 18. Without any cell sorting, total RNA and DNA were extracted together from about 20-30 mg of bulk tissue using the AllPrep DNA/RNA mini kit. Between November 2015 and March 2016, 4 or 5 patients in China with histopathologically diagnosed primary liver carcinoma had surgical resection. At the time of sampling, the patients were treatment-naive and had chronic HBV infection. Pieces of fresh tumor and adjacent tissue were cut in half, with one half kept in RNAlater at -80 degrees C and the other half sent for histology. This clonotype was detected a few times. Its target antigen remains unknown. A read error may explain this, as a much larger clone is one base away. Likely a read error: the CDR3 ends without its conserved phenylalanine or tryptophan.

The chain is assembled from TRBV6-6 and TRBJ2-1; TRBD1 fits 8 bases in the junction. Sequenced sample: tumor-adjacent normal liver tissue. The TCR was taken from a woman aged 55-75 years with primary liver carcinoma and hepatitis B virus infection. The DNA reads as follows: TGTGCCAGCAGGATTCGTGGGGGTACAGGGGGTCGAGATGAGCAGTTCCTC. This gives the protein CASRIRGGTGGRDEQFL.